A single sample gave rise to the 21 T cell receptor beta chains below, sequenced in a study of long-term antiretroviral therapy in people with HIV. Run at survey level, the immunoSEQ assay was version v3.0. TCRdb keeps only in-frame clones here, not all; method: immunoSEQ multiplex PCR. The sample comprises about 25,000 clones, 70% to 90% of which are singletons, and 5% to 6% rests with the top ten. The material was unsorted PBMCs, obtained about 4.3 years after starting antiretroviral therapy. These receptors were collected from a young man with HIV.

The gene calls are TRBV19 and TRBJ1-5; no reliable D call. Trimming shortened V by 5 bases and J by 0 bases, and 14 bases separated the two germline ends. Per germline, CDR1 LNHDA and CDR2 SQIVND (reference sequence). This CDR3 has 16 residues. CDR3 sequence: CASSSRGRYSNQPQHF. The CDR3 DNA is TGTGCCAGTAGTTCGCGAGGGCGCTATAGCAATCAGCCCCAGCATTTT. The whole variable domain, remainder taken from reference TRBV19 and TRBJ1-5, is DGGITQSPKYLFRKEGQNVTLSCEQNLNHDAMYWYRQDPGQGLRLIYYSQIVNDFQKGDIAEGYSVSREKKESFPLTVTSAQKNPTAFYLCASSSRGRYSNQPQHFGDGTRLSIL.

This clone was counted a single time. The chain uses TRBV4-3 and TRBJ2-2, with TRBD2 identical over 8 bases. There are 15 residues in the CDR3. Germline CDR1 reads LGHNA; CDR2 reads YSLEER. V lost 0 bases, J lost 11 bases, and 8 bases stayed unmatched. The CDR3 loop reads CASSQDIAGIDELFF. DNA of the CDR3: TGCGCCAGCAGCCAAGACATAGCGGGGATCGATGAGCTGTTTTTT.

This sequence joins TRBV5-8 and TRBJ2-4; tentatively, D is TRBD1 or TRBD2 (5 bases each). CDR1 SGHTS and CDR2 YDEGEE come from the germline V gene. The CDR3 length is 15 residues. The ends were cut back, 4 bases at V and 8 bases at J, with 19 bases in the middle. Here the CDR3 reads CASSLGQAWEYIQYF. CDR3 DNA sequence: TGTGCCAGCAGCCTAGGACAAGCGTGGGAGTACATTCAGTACTTC.

The V call is TRBV11-3, the J call TRBJ2-5; D may be TRBD1 (6 bases). Germline values: CDR1 SGHNT, CDR2 YENEEA. Trimming stripped 5 bases from V and 2 bases from J, with 6 bases between. This CDR3 comprises 12 residues. CDR3 bases: TGTGCCAGCAGCCAGGGGCAAGAGACCCAGTACTTC. The encoded protein is CASSQGQETQYF.

In this sample, this clone turned up a few times. The genes are TRBV25-1 and TRBJ2-7, with D unresolved. Trimming removed 1 base from V and 2 bases from J, with 6 bases in between. The germline gives CDR1 MGHDK, CDR2 SYGVNS. The CDR3 length is 13 residues. CDR3 region: CASSESATYEQYF. CDR3 bases: TGTGCCAGCAGTGAATCGGCCACCTACGAGCAGTACTTC.

V is TRBV6-5 and J is TRBJ2-7; D unclear. The CDR3 contains 15 residues. Germline-derived CDR1 and CDR2 are MNHEY and SVGAGI. V dropped 6 bases and J dropped 2 bases, with 17 bases sitting between them. The CDR3 spells CASSPRERPPYEQYF. The CDR3 nucleotides are TGTGCCAGCAGCCCCAGAGAGAGACCACCCTACGAGCAGTACTTC.

J is TRBJ2-7 and V is TRBV30; no definite D call. CDR3 length equals 13 residues. Germline CDR1 reads GTSNPN; CDR2 reads SVGIG (reference sequence). The V end was cut by 4 bases, the J end by 5 bases, with 15 bases between. The DNA of the CDR3 is TGTGCCTGGACTTTTCCGAATTTTGACGAGCAGTACTTC. It encodes CAWTFPNFDEQYF. The full variable domain, rest sourced from reference TRBV30 and TRBJ2-7, is SQTIHQWPATLVQPVGSPLSLECTVEGTSNPNLYWYRQAAGRGLQLLFYSVGIGQISSEVPQNLSASRPQDRQFILSSKKLLLSDSGFYLCAWTFPNFDEQYFGPGTRLTVT.

The chain recombines TRBV7-8 with TRBJ2-2; TRBD2 matches at 16 bases. Germline trimming cut 4 bases from V and 2 bases from J; bases unmatched to any gene: 10. Germline V gives CDR1 SGHVS, CDR2 FQNEAQ. This CDR3 contains 20 residues. CDR3 in DNA: TGTGCCAGCAGCTCGCCCGTGGGGACTAGCGGGGGGGATAACACCGGGGAGCTGTTTTTT. This translates into CASSSPVGTSGGDNTGELFF.

The rearrangement uses TRBV2 and TRBJ2-7; TRBD1 agrees at 8 bases. The CDR3 extends over 13 amino acids. Germline CDR1 and CDR2: SNHLY and FYNNEI. V lost 7 bases and J lost 6; bases outside the gene matches: 8. The CDR3 loop is CASTYQGAGEQYF. The CDR3 nucleotides read TGTGCCAGCACGTACCAGGGGGCTGGCGAGCAGTACTTC.

The chain couples TRBV6-1 to TRBJ1-2; 7 bases map to TRBD1. Germline CDR1 is MNHNS and CDR2 is SASEGT. The CDR3 contains 15 residues. V shed 6 bases and J 4 bases; nucleotides not matched to a gene: 11. DNA for the CDR3: TGTGCCAGCAGGAGCGTGGGGGACAGCGTCTATGGCTACACCTTC. It specifies CASRSVGDSVYGYTF.

This clone has only one observation. The chain joins TRBV7-9 to TRBJ1-1; TRBD1 agrees at 7 bases. The CDR3 spans 13 residues. From germline, CDR1 is SEHNR and CDR2 FQNEAQ (reference sequence). Trimming at V came to 5 bases and at J to 8 bases, leaving 8 bases not matched to a gene. The CDR3 loop is CASSPQYRGEAFF. CDR3 bases: TGTGCCAGCAGCCCGCAATACAGGGGAGAAGCTTTCTTT.

This chain connects TRBV5-4 to TRBJ2-1; weak D call: TRBD2 (6 bases). The V end lost 0 bases, the J end lost 7 bases, and 11 bases lay between the germline ends. Germline assignment: CDR1 SGHNT and CDR2 YYREEE (reference sequence). This CDR3 is 14 amino acids long. This chain's CDR3 is CASSLGGIANEQFF. CDR3 bases: TGTGCCAGCAGCTTGGGCGGGATTGCTAATGAGCAGTTCTTC. Together with reference TRBV5-4 and TRBJ2-1, the CDR3 gives the full variable domain: ETGVTQSPTHLIKTRGQQVTLRCSSQSGHNTVSWYQQALGQGPQFIFQYYREEENGRGNFPPRFSGLQFPNYSSELNVNALELDDSALYLCASSLGGIANEQFFGPGTRLTVL.

The chain combines TRBV6-5 with TRBJ1-2, with TRBD1 identical over 9 bases. Per germline, CDR1 MNHEY and CDR2 SVGAGI. V gave up 2 bases and J gave up 5 bases; unmatched junction bases: 3. CDR3 size: 14 residues. The CDR3 DNA reads TGTGCCAGCAGTTACGACAGGGGGAGGTATGGCTACACCTTC. Amino acid sequence: CASSYDRGRYGYTF.

The rearrangement links TRBV18 to TRBJ2-3; D not certain. Trimming removed 0 bases from V and 0 bases from J, with 13 bases in between. The CDR3 has 17 residues. Germline loops: CDR1 KGHSH, CDR2 LQKENI. This chain's CDR3 is CASSPPPELQSTDTQYF. The CDR3 DNA reads TGTGCCAGCTCACCACCCCCAGAACTACAAAGCACAGATACGCAGTATTTT.

The chain recombines TRBV19 with TRBJ1-2, with TRBD1 as a possible D gene (6 bases). The germline CDR1 and CDR2 sequences are LNHDA and SQIVND (reference sequence). The V end was cut by 7 bases, the J end by 4 bases, with 16 bases between. This CDR3 has 14 amino acids. In DNA form, the CDR3 reads TGTGCCAGTAACCTAGGAGGGGGGGCCTATGGCTACACCTTC. Translation: CASNLGGGAYGYTF. The full variable domain, completed using reference TRBV19 and TRBJ1-2, is DGGITQSPKYLFRKEGQNVTLSCEQNLNHDAMYWYRQDPGQGLRLIYYSQIVNDFQKGDIAEGYSVSREKKESFPLTVTSAQKNPTAFYLCASNLGGGAYGYTFGSGTRLTVV.

This chain connects TRBV7-2 to TRBJ2-3, with D perhaps matching TRBD1 (6 bases). The length of the CDR3 is 12 residues. Germline CDR1 and CDR2: SGHTA and FQGNSA. Trimming cost V 6 bases and J 9 bases, with 13 bases left between them. The CDR3 spells CASSTQGKTQYF. The CDR3 bases are TGTGCCAGCAGTACACAGGGAAAAACGCAGTATTTT.

The rearrangement uses TRBV5-6 and TRBJ1-5; unclear D gene. CDR1 is SGHDT and CDR2 is YYEEEE in the germline V gene. Trimming removed 6 bases at V and 4 bases at J, with 8 bases between. The CDR3 loop spans 12 amino acids. CDR3 sequence: CASTTENQPQHF. The CDR3 nucleotides read TGTGCCAGCACCACGGAAAATCAGCCCCAGCATTTT.

The gene calls are TRBV19 and TRBJ2-7; 8 bases are a match to TRBD1. The CDR3 length is 14 residues. The J segment lost 2 bases and the V segment lost 7 bases, leaving 7 bases of the junction unmatched. Germline V lookup: CDR1 LNHDA, CDR2 SQIVND (reference sequence). Here the CDR3 DNA reads TGTGCCAGTAAGGGAACAGGGGGGACCTACGAGCAGTACTTC. As protein: CASKGTGGTYEQYF.

The chain links TRBV7-9 to TRBJ2-7; no clear D. Trimming cost V 1 base and J 9 bases, with 7 bases left between them. Germline V CDR1 and CDR2: SEHNR, FQNEAQ (reference sequence). CDR3 length: 11 amino acids. The CDR3 DNA sequence: TGTGCCAGCAGCTTAGGAAATAGGCAGTACTTC. Translated, it gives CASSLGNRQYF. Full variable domain (outside the CDR3, taken from reference TRBV7-9 and TRBJ2-7): DTGVSQNPRHKITKRGQNVTFRCDPISEHNRLYWYRQTLGQGPEFLTYFQNEAQLEKSRLLSDRFSAERPKGSFSTLEIQRTEQGDSAMYLCASSLGNRQYFGPGTRLTVT.

The chain is built from TRBV7-9 and TRBJ2-7, with TRBD2 matching 7 bases. With 0 bases clipped from V and 3 bases from J, the junction kept 8 bases outside the gene matches. The CDR3 has 16 amino acids. Germline CDR1 SEHNR, CDR2 FQNEAQ (reference sequence). Written as DNA, the CDR3 is TGTGCCAGCAGCTTAGCGCGGGCTAGCGGAGACTACGAGCAGTACTTC. This codes for CASSLARASGDYEQYF.

This chain uses TRBV6-5 with TRBJ1-1; no clear D. Trimming pared 0 bases from V and 2 bases from J, leaving 10 bases between. The CDR3 consists of 15 residues. The V gene's germline CDR1 is MNHEY and CDR2 SVGAGI. Written as DNA, the CDR3 is TGTGCCAGCAGTTACTCGAACAGTCAAAACACTGAAGCTTTCTTT. Translated, it gives CASSYSNSQNTEAFF.